These T cell receptor beta chains were read from a single sample in a study of T cell therapy after organ transplantation. Repertoires were generated with immunoSEQ multiplex PCR, while TCRdb's copy carries only in-frame clones and drops some. The table has fewer than 4,500 clones, around 69% seen once. For these TCRs, the target antigens are not known. The sample consisted of CD8+ T cells from blood, taken after autologous CMV-specific T cell therapy. These receptor sequences come from a human patient who had received a solid organ transplant and had CMV disease. These T cells may partly come from the graft donor. Each CDR3 is given with its conserved first and last residue. Each record gives: V gene, J gene, D gene, CDR3 protein. A D gene is named only where the DNA matches it firmly.

V: TRBV27; J: TRBJ2-5; D: TRBD1; CDR3: CASSSRQGPGGVAQYF
V: TRBV27; J: TRBJ2-7; D: -; CDR3: CASSKPRTAAGGEQYF
V: TRBV5-4; J: TRBJ1-2; D: -; CDR3: CASSLYYGYTF
V: TRBV2; J: TRBJ2-4; D: -; CDR3: CASRGVTVAKNIQYF
V: TRBV5-6; J: TRBJ2-1; D: -; CDR3: CASSLDYNNEQFF
V: TRBV7-6; J: TRBJ1-2; D: -; CDR3: CASSLGGASPYGYTF
V: TRBV2; J: TRBJ2-1; D: -; CDR3: CASSDSGSYNEQFF
V: TRBV7-9; J: TRBJ2-5; D: -; CDR3: CASSDTNRGETQYF
V: TRBV6-1; J: TRBJ1-5; D: -; CDR3: CASLRTGNQPQHF
V: TRBV7-9; J: TRBJ2-1; D: -; CDR3: CASSFLNYNEQFF
V: TRBV7-7; J: TRBJ2-3; D: -; CDR3: CASSLGTSTDTQYF
V: TRBV19; J: TRBJ2-1; D: TRBD2; CDR3: CASSTGLAEYNEQFF
V: TRBV6-5; J: TRBJ2-7; D: -; CDR3: CASSLLNSYEQYF
V: TRBV13; J: TRBJ2-3; D: TRBD2; CDR3: CATGTSGKRSTDTQYF
V: TRBV27; J: TRBJ1-5; D: -; CDR3: CASSLEQGNQPQHF
V: TRBV11-2; J: TRBJ1-1; D: -; CDR3: CASSLWSNTEAFF
V: TRBV9; J: TRBJ2-2; D: TRBD2; CDR3: CASSVGPAGDGGGTGELFF
V: TRBV7-6; J: TRBJ2-1; D: TRBD2; CDR3: CASSPPGTSGLNEQFF
V: TRBV7-9; J: TRBJ2-5; D: -; CDR3: CASSLAPSGETQYF
V: TRBV9; J: TRBJ1-4; D: TRBD1; CDR3: CASSDRDSPEKLFF
V: TRBV10-2; J: TRBJ1-2; D: -; CDR3: CASSEGDPSRDGYTF
V: TRBV6-4; J: TRBJ2-1; D: TRBD2; CDR3: CASSVGTSANEQFF
V: TRBV7-3; J: TRBJ2-5; D: TRBD2; CDR3: CASSTTGLAVQETQYF
V: TRBV2; J: TRBJ2-3; D: TRBD2; CDR3: CASSEVETSYDTQYF
V: TRBV15; J: TRBJ2-1; D: -; CDR3: CATSRPDRSYNEQFF
V: TRBV4-2; J: TRBJ2-7; D: TRBD2; CDR3: CASRSGGLAGGSYEQYF
V: TRBV18; J: TRBJ2-6; D: -; CDR3: CASSAIWTFTSRANVLTF
V: TRBV5-5; J: TRBJ2-1; D: -; CDR3: CASRLSSYNEQFF